This is a list of T cell receptor beta chains from one sample in a study of graft-versus-host responses after intestinal transplantation. Profiled with immunoSEQ multiplex PCR; TCRdb holds only in-frame clones, not every one. Here the sample spans roughly 80,000 clones, around nine tenths being singletons. No antigens are known for them. Here the sequenced sample was unstimulated CD8+ T cells sorted from spleen or lymph node cells, taken before transplant. These receptor sequences come from a human donor who was the organ donor for an intestinal transplant. The CDR3 runs from the conserved cysteine through the conserved F or W. The D gene is left open where the match is weak. Not all rows give a size; the values are once, few, many and, for expanded clones, a class.

CASSLTGTVSYEQYF,TGTGCCAGCAGCCTTACAGGGACAGTCTCCTACGAGCAGTACTTC,TRBV9,-,TRBD1,TRBJ2-7
CASSLSSGGTDTQYF,TGTGCCAGCAGTCTCTCTAGCGGGGGCACAGATACGCAGTATTTT,TRBV6-4,-,TRBD2,TRBJ2-3
CASGPGGGSSYNEQFF,TGTGCCAGCGGCCCCGGCGGGGGAAGCTCCTACAATGAGCAGTTCTTC,TRBV28,-,TRBD2,TRBJ2-1
CASSSGSNNSPLHF,TGTGCCAGTAGTAGCGGGAGTAATAATTCACCCCTCCACTTT,TRBV19,few,-,TRBJ1-6
CASSPAGASSYEQYF,TGTGCCAGCAGCCCCGCCGGGGCGTCATCCTACGAGCAGTACTTC,TRBV27,-,-,TRBJ2-7
CASSTRSYEQYF,TGTGCCAGCAGTACCCGCTCATACGAGCAGTACTTC,TRBV6-6,once,-,TRBJ2-7
CASFGPSYGYTF,TGTGCCAGCTTCGGACCCTCCTATGGCTACACCTTC,TRBV7-2,once,-,TRBJ1-2
CASSQVVSGGPGGTQYF,TGCGCCAGCAGCCAAGTAGTTAGCGGGGGGCCGGGAGGGACCCAGTACTTC,TRBV4-1,once,TRBD2,TRBJ2-5
CASSSRDRSTDTQYF,TGTGCCAGCAGTTCCCGGGACAGAAGCACGGATACGCAGTATTTT,TRBV6-6,-,TRBD1,TRBJ2-3
CASSRRRAGQNRNYGYTF,TGTGCCAGTAGCCGAAGGCGTGCGGGACAGAACCGTAACTATGGCTACACCTTC,TRBV19,-,TRBD1,TRBJ1-2
CSAPHQETQYF,TGCAGTGCTCCCCACCAAGAGACCCAGTACTTC,TRBV20-1,-,-,TRBJ2-5
CASSQDTPHTSYNEQFF,TGCGCCAGCAGCCAAGATACACCTCACACCTCCTACAATGAGCAGTTCTTC,TRBV4-1,once,-,TRBJ2-1
CASSQGWGYEDNSPLHF,TGCGCCAGCAGCCAAGGGTGGGGGTATGAAGATAATTCACCCCTCCACTTT,TRBV4-1,-,-,TRBJ1-6
CALGCPTPTGGLYGYTF,TGTGCCCTTGGTTGCCCAACGCCTACAGGGGGTCTCTATGGCTACACCTTC,TRBV2,-,TRBD1,TRBJ1-2
CSVENPKGEREQYF,TGCAGCGTTGAAAACCCCAAGGGGGAAAGAGAGCAGTACTTC,TRBV29-1,-,-,TRBJ2-7
CATSPTGIYGYTF,TGTGCCACCAGCCCGACAGGGATCTATGGCTACACCTTC,TRBV15,once,TRBD1,TRBJ1-2
CASSLGGLAGGHHTDTQYF,TGTGCCAGCAGCTTAGGGGGACTAGCGGGGGGGCACCACACAGATACGCAGTATTTT,TRBV11-2,-,TRBD2,TRBJ2-3
CASSKGGQGLYGYTF,TGCGCCAGCAGCAAAGGGGGACAGGGGCTCTATGGCTACACCTTC,TRBV5-1,once,TRBD1,TRBJ1-2
CASSIVQFNQPQHF,TGTGCCAGTAGTATTGTCCAGTTCAATCAGCCCCAGCATTTT,TRBV19,-,-,TRBJ1-5
CASSYLPHEDGEKLFF,TGTGCCAGCAGTTACCTGCCCCACGAAGATGGAGAAAAACTGTTTTTT,TRBV6-6,-,-,TRBJ1-4
CASSWTGGQRYGYTF,TGTGCCAGCAGTTGGACCGGAGGACAGCGCTATGGCTACACCTTC,TRBV6-1,-,-,TRBJ1-2
CASRGGGLEAFF,TGCGCCAGCAGGGGTGGAGGACTTGAAGCTTTCTTT,TRBV5-1,-,-,TRBJ1-1
CASSLIGEASTEAFF,TGTGCCAGCAGTTTAATCGGAGAGGCCTCCACTGAAGCTTTCTTT,TRBV27,few,-,TRBJ1-1
CASSVEWTGRSYNEQFF,TGTGCCAGCAGCGTAGAATGGACAGGGAGGTCCTACAATGAGCAGTTCTTC,TRBV9,-,TRBD1,TRBJ2-1
CASTPAGSYEQYF,TGTGCCAGCACTCCGGCCGGCTCCTACGAGCAGTACTTC,TRBV5-6,-,-,TRBJ2-7
CASSQTSGEGTGELFF,TGTGCCAGCAGCCAGACTAGCGGGGAGGGCACCGGGGAGCTGTTTTTT,TRBV4-2,-,TRBD2,TRBJ2-2
CASSVGQGAETQYF,TGTGCCAGCAGCGTTGGACAGGGGGCGGAGACCCAGTACTTC,TRBV9,-,TRBD1,TRBJ2-5
CASSQPGGTDTQYF,TGCGCCAGCAGCCAACCGGGGGGCACAGATACGCAGTATTTT,TRBV4-1,-,-,TRBJ2-3
CASSVASGDYNEQFF,TGTGCCAGCAGTGTTGCTAGCGGGGACTACAATGAGCAGTTCTTC,TRBV6-5,-,TRBD2,TRBJ2-1
CASSLRAGVSYNEQFF,TGTGCCAGCAGCCTCAGGGCGGGGGTATCCTACAATGAGCAGTTCTTC,TRBV9,-,TRBD2,TRBJ2-1
CASSLSGTMEPEAFF,TGCGCCAGCAGCTTATCCGGGACTATGGAGCCTGAAGCTTTCTTT,TRBV5-1,once,-,TRBJ1-1
CASGGLSTDTQYF,TGTGCCTCCGGGGGGCTTAGCACAGATACGCAGTATTTT,TRBV6-1,-,-,TRBJ2-3
CASSQGGGNEKLFF,TGTGCCAGCAGCCAAGGGGGAGGGAATGAAAAACTGTTTTTT,TRBV6-5,-,-,TRBJ1-4
CASTPPAPNEKLFF,TGTGCCAGTACCCCACCGGCGCCTAATGAAAAACTGTTTTTT,TRBV19,-,-,TRBJ1-4
CASSLRDEQFF,TGTGCCAGCAGTTTACGGGATGAGCAGTTCTTC,TRBV28,-,-,TRBJ2-1
CASSQALGQTEAFF,TGCGCCAGCAGCCAAGCATTGGGGCAGACAGAAGCTTTCTTT,TRBV4-1,once,-,TRBJ1-1
CASSPLGDTQYF,TGTGCCAGCAGCCCACTGGGGGATACGCAGTATTTT,TRBV7-9,-,-,TRBJ2-3
CASSIDPDRGQTEAFF,TGTGCCAGTAGTATAGACCCGGACAGGGGACAAACTGAAGCTTTCTTT,TRBV19,-,TRBD1,TRBJ1-1
CASSSRYNEQFF,TGCGCCAGCAGCTCGAGGTATAATGAGCAGTTCTTC,TRBV5-1,-,-,TRBJ2-1
CASTPLAGGSYNEQFF,TGTGCCAGCACCCCCCTAGCGGGGGGCTCCTACAATGAGCAGTTCTTC,TRBV7-3,-,TRBD2,TRBJ2-1
CASSLDGAAVYTQYF,TGTGCCAGCAGCTTAGACGGGGCCGCCGTATATACGCAGTATTTT,TRBV7-2,-,-,TRBJ2-3
CASSQVRGGTEAFF,TGCGCCAGCAGCCAAGTGAGGGGCGGGACTGAAGCTTTCTTT,TRBV4-1,-,-,TRBJ1-1
CASSLTGIYNSPLHF,TGTGCCAGCAGCCTGACAGGGATCTATAATTCACCCCTCCACTTT,TRBV14,-,TRBD1,TRBJ1-6
CASNTGGYTEAFF,TGTGCCAGTAATACAGGGGGGTACACTGAAGCTTTCTTT,TRBV19,-,TRBD1,TRBJ1-1
CSVDDLETQYF,TGCAGCGTTGATGATCTGGAGACCCAGTACTTC,TRBV29-1,-,-,TRBJ2-5
CASSLGTGSEAFF,TGCGCCAGCAGCTTGGGAACAGGGTCTGAAGCTTTCTTT,TRBV5-1,-,-,TRBJ1-1
CASSFTSSSYEQYF,TGTGCCAGCAGTTTTACCAGTTCGTCCTACGAGCAGTACTTC,TRBV27,-,-,TRBJ2-7
CASSLESGATDTQYF,TGCGCCAGCAGCTTGGAATCGGGGGCCACAGATACGCAGTATTTT,TRBV5-1,-,-,TRBJ2-3